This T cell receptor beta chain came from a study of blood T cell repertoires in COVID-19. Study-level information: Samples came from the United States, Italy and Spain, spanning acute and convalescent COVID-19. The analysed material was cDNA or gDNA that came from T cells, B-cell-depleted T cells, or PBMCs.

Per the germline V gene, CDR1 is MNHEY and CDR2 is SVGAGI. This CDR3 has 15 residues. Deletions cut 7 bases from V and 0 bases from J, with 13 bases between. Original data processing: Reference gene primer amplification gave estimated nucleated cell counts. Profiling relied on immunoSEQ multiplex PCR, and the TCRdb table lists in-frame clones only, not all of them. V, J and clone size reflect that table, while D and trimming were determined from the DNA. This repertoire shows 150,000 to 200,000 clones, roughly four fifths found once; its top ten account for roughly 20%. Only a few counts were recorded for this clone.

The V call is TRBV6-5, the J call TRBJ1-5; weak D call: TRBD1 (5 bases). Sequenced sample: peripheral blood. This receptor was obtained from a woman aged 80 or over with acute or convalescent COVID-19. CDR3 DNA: TGTGCCAGCAACAAGGACAATGTTAGCAATCAGCCCCAGCATTTT. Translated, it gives CASNKDNVSNQPQHF.